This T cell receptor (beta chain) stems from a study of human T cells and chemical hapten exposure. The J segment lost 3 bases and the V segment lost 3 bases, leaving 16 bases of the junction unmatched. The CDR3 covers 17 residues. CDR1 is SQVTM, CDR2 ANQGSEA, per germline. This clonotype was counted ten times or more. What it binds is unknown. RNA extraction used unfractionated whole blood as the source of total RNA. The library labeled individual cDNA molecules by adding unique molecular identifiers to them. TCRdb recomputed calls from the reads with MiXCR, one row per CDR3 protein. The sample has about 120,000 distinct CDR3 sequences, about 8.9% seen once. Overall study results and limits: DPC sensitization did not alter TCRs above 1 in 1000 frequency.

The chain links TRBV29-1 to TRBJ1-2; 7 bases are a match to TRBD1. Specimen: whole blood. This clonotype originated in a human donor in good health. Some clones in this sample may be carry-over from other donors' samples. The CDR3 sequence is CSVEGEGTARLYYGYTF. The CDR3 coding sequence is TGCAGCGTTGAGGGAGAAGGGACAGCCCGACTCTACTATGGCTACACCTTC.